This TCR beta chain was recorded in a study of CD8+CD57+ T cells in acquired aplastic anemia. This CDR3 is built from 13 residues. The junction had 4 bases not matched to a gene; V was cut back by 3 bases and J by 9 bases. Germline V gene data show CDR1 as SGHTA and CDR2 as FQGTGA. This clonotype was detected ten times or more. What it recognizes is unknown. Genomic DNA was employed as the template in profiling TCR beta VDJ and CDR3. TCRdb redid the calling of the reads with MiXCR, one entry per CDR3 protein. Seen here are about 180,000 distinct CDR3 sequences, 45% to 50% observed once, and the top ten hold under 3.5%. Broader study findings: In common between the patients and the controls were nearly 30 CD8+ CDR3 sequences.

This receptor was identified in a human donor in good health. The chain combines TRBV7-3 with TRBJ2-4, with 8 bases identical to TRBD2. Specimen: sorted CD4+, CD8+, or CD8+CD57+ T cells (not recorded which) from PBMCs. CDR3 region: CASSLGREAIQYF. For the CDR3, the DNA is TGTGCCAGCAGCTTGGGGCGGGAGGCCATTCAGTACTTC.